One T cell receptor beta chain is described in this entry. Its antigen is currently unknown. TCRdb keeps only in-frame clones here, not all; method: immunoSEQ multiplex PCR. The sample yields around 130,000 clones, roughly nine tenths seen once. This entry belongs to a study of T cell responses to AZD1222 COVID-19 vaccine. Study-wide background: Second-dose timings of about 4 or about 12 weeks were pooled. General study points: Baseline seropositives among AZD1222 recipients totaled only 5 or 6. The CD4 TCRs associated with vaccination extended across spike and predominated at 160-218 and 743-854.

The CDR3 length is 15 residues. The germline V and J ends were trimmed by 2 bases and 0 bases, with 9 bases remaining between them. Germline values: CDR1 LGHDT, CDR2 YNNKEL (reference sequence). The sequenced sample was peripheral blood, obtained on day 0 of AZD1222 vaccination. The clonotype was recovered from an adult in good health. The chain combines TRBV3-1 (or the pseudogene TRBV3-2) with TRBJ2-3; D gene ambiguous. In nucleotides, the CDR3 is TGTGCCAGCAGCCAATGGACCCGAAGCACAGATACGCAGTATTTT. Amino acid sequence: CASSQWTRSTDTQYF.